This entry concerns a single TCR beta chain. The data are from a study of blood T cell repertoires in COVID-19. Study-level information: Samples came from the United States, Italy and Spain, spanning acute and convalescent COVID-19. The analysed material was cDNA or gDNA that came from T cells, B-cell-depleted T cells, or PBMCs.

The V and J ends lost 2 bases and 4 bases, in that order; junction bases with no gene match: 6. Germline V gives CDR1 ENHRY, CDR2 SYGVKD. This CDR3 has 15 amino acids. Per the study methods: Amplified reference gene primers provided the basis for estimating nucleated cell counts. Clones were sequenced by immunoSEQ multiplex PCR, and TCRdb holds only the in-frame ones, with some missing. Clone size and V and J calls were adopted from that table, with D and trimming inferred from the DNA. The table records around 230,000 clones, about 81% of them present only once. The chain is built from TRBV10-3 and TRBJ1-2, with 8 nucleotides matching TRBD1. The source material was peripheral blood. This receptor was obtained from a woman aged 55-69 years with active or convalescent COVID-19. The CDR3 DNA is TGTGCCATCAGTGAGAAGACAGGGGAGGTCTATGGCTACACCTTC. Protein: CAISEKTGEVYGYTF.